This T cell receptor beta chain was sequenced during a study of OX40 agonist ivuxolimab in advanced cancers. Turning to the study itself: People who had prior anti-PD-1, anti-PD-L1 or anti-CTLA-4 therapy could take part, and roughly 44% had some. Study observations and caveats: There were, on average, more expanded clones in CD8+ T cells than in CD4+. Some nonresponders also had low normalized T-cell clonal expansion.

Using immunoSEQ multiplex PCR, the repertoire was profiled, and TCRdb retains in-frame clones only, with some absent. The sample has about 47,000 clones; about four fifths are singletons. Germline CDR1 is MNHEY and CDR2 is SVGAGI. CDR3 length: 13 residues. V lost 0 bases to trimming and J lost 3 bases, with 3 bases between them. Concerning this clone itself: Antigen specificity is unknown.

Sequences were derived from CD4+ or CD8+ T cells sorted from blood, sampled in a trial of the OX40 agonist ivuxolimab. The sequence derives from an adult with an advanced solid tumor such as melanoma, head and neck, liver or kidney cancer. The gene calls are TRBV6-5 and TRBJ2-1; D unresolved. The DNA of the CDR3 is TGTGCCAGCAGTTACTCGGACTACAATGAGCAGTTCTTC. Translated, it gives CASSYSDYNEQFF.